This record looks at one T cell receptor (beta chain) sequence and its context. In the authors' methods: Reference gene primers were amplified, and this amplification served to estimate nucleated cell counts. Only in-frame clones appear in the TCRdb table, and some are missing; sequencing was by immunoSEQ multiplex PCR. For V, J and clone size, that table is used; D and trimming come from the DNA. The table has over 200,000 clones, around 90% seen once. There are 14 residues in the CDR3. V was cut by 0 bases and J by 4 bases, with 11 bases left in between. Germline CDR1 SGHTS, CDR2 YDEGEE. The data are from a study of blood T cell repertoires in COVID-19. Overall study: Sites in the United States, Italy and Spain provided acute and convalescent COVID-19 samples. The cDNA or gDNA used as material had been derived from T cells, B-cell-depleted T cells, or PBMCs.

This receptor was obtained from a man aged 18 to 29 with active or convalescent COVID-19. J is TRBJ2-7 and V is TRBV5-8; D might be TRBD1 (5 bases). The material sequenced was peripheral blood. Here the CDR3 reads CASSLEARGYEQYF. CDR3 DNA sequence: TGTGCCAGCAGCTTGGAGGCTAGGGGATACGAGCAGTACTTC.